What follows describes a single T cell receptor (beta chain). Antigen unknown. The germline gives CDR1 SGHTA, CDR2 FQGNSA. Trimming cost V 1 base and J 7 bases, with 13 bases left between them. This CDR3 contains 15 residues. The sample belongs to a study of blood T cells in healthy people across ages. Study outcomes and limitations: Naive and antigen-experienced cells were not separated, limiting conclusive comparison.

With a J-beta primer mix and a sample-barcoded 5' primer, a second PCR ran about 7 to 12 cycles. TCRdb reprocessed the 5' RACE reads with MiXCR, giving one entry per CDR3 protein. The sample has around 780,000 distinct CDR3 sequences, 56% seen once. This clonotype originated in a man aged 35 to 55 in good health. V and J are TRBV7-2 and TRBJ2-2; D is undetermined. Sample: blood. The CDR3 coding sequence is TGTGCCAGCAGCTTAGGTGGGGATACCAACGGGGAGCTGTTTTTT. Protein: CASSLGGDTNGELFF.